A single sample is the source of the 20 T cell receptor beta chains below, sequenced in a study of T cell responses to AZD1222 COVID-19 vaccine. Clones were read by immunoSEQ multiplex PCR, and TCRdb kept only the in-frame ones, dropping some. The sample lists roughly 180,000 clones, about 89% seen once, with under 2% in the top ten. The sequences come from peripheral blood, collected 28 days after the second AZD1222 dose. These receptors originate from an adult who received the AZD1222 COVID-19 vaccine.

V and J are TRBV7-2 and TRBJ2-7; D unclear. The germline CDR1 and CDR2 sequences are SGHTA and FQGNSA. Trimming removed 6 bases at V and 0 bases at J, with 15 bases between. This CDR3 region has 15 residues. The CDR3, as DNA: TGTGCCAGCAGTCTCGGTCCGCACAGCTCCTACGAGCAGTACTTC. Protein product: CASSLGPHSSYEQYF.

V and J are TRBV24-1 and TRBJ1-5, with no clear D. From germline, CDR1 is KGHDR and CDR2 SFDVKD. V lost 1 base and J lost 7, with 4 bases in between. The CDR3 is 12 residues long. CDR3 coding DNA: TGTGCCACCAGTGATTTTGGGCAGCCCCAGCATTTT. This gives the protein CATSDFGQPQHF.

The chain uses TRBV2 and TRBJ1-2; D is unclear. The germline V gene encodes CDR1 SNHLY and CDR2 FYNNEI. V lost 7 bases to trimming and J lost 5 bases, with 17 bases between them. The CDR3 extends over 14 amino acids. CDR3 bases: TGTGCCAGCACTCCCCTGTCCCGCGGGTATGGCTACACCTTC. This gives the protein CASTPLSRGYGYTF.

The genes are TRBV7-9 and TRBJ2-2, with 9 nucleotides matching TRBD1. The J segment lost 4 bases and the V segment lost 6 bases, leaving 3 bases of the junction unmatched. CDR3 length equals 14 residues. Per the germline V gene, CDR1 is SEHNR and CDR2 is FQNEAQ (reference sequence). This chain's CDR3 is CASRGDRVTGELFF. The CDR3 DNA reads TGTGCCAGCAGAGGGGACAGGGTCACCGGGGAGCTGTTTTTT.

The gene calls are TRBV5-4 and TRBJ2-2; TRBD1 matches 7 bases. The CDR3 length is 16 residues. V shed 3 bases and J 5 bases; nucleotides not matched to a gene: 10. Germline loops: CDR1 SGHNT, CDR2 YYREEE (reference sequence). Here the CDR3 reads CASSWGPGQTTGELFF. The CDR3, as DNA: TGTGCCAGCAGCTGGGGCCCGGGACAGACAACCGGGGAGCTGTTTTTT.

The chain links TRBV30 to TRBJ2-2, with 7 bases identical to TRBD1. With V trimmed by 3 bases and J by 6 bases, 7 bases remained unmatched. CDR1 is GTSNPN, CDR2 SVGIG, per germline (reference sequence). This CDR3 spans 14 amino acids. The DNA of the CDR3 is TGTGCCTGGAGCCCTTATACAGGGGCCGGGGAGCTGTTTTTT. Protein: CAWSPYTGAGELFF.

The genes are TRBV7-2 and TRBJ2-1; unclear D gene. The V end was cut by 1 base, the J end by 9 bases, with 10 bases between. CDR1 is SGHTA and CDR2 is FQGNSA in the germline V gene. This CDR3 contains 13 residues. The CDR3 sequence: CASSLVLTGEQFF. In nucleotides, the CDR3 is TGTGCCAGCAGCTTAGTCCTGACGGGTGAGCAGTTCTTC. Complete variable domain (other parts from reference TRBV7-2 and TRBJ2-1): GAGVSQSPSNKVTEKGKDVELRCDPISGHTALYWYRQSLGQGLEFLIYFQGNSAPDKSGLPSDRFSAERTGGSVSTLTIQRTQQEDSAVYLCASSLVLTGEQFFGPGTRLTVL.

The V call is TRBV3-1 (or the pseudogene TRBV3-2), the J call TRBJ1-6; 7 bases align to TRBD1. This CDR3 has 18 amino acids. CDR1 and CDR2 from the germline V gene are LGHDT and YNNKEL (reference sequence). V trimming: 0 bases; J trimming: 4 bases; junction bases outside the gene matches: 9. The CDR3 DNA reads TGTGCCAGCAGCCAAGACGGGACAGCTATCACATATAATTCACCCCTCCACTTT. Residues: CASSQDGTAITYNSPLHF.

The chain recombines TRBV7-9 with TRBJ2-5, with TRBD2 as a possible D gene (5 bases). CDR1 SEHNR and CDR2 FQNEAQ come from the germline V gene (reference sequence). V lost 6 bases, J lost 3 bases, and 14 bases lay in between. The CDR3 runs 14 residues. In DNA, the CDR3 is TGTGCCAGCAGAAGATCGGGGTCCAAAGAGACCCAGTACTTC. It is translated as CASRRSGSKETQYF.

CDR3 in DNA: TGTGCCAGAAGCTTGGGGACTAGCGGGAGAGGGCCCGACTACGAGCAGTACTTC. Protein product: CARSLGTSGRGPDYEQYF. The chain is built from TRBV5-3 and TRBJ2-7; 13 positions agree with TRBD2. TRBV5-3 is filed as an ORF, its function uncertain. Losses at the gene ends were 0 bases for V and 3 bases for J; bases not matched to a gene: 9. This CDR3 is 18 amino acids long.

The V call is TRBV6-6, the J call TRBJ1-5; D gene unclear. CDR1 is MNHNY, CDR2 SVGAGI, per germline (reference sequence). The CDR3 is 14 residues long. V lost 0 bases and J lost 9, with 12 bases in between. The CDR3 region is CASSYSAGSWPQHF. CDR3 DNA sequence: TGTGCCAGCAGTTACTCGGCGGGCTCGTGGCCCCAGCATTTT.

This clone appeared once. CDR3 loop: CASSNGLAVLSNEQFF. The DNA for the CDR3 is TGTGCCAGCAGCAACGGACTAGCGGTCCTGTCCAATGAGCAGTTCTTC. The chain employs TRBV5-4 and TRBJ2-1; TRBD2 matches 10 bases. Trimming at V came to 4 bases and at J to 6 bases, leaving 10 bases not matched to a gene. CDR1 is SGHNT, CDR2 YYREEE, per germline (reference sequence). This CDR3 spans 16 amino acids.

The V gene is TRBV6-2 or TRBV6-3, the J gene TRBJ2-1; 10 positions match TRBD2. With 2 bases clipped from V and 10 bases from J, the junction kept 5 bases outside the gene matches. Germline V lookup: CDR1 MNHEY, CDR2 SVGEGT. The CDR3 loop spans 14 amino acids. This CDR3 is CASSYASGRGEQFF. CDR3 nucleotides: TGTGCCAGCAGTTACGCTAGCGGGAGAGGGGAGCAGTTCTTC.

This clone turned up a few times. The CDR3 region has the DNA TGTGCTAGTGGTTTGGAAGCCGGGACAGCTTATGGCTACACCTTC. Protein sequence: CASGLEAGTAYGYTF. The chain couples TRBV12-5 to TRBJ1-2, with 7 bases that match TRBD1. After removal of 1 base from V and 5 bases from J, the junction contained 7 bases not matched to a gene. This CDR3 region has 15 residues. The V gene's germline CDR1 is LGHNT and CDR2 FRNRAP.

The rearrangement joins TRBV4-2 to TRBJ2-1; D call uncertain. Trimming removed 0 bases from V and 10 bases from J, with 10 bases in between. Germline values: CDR1 LGHNA, CDR2 YNFKEQ. This CDR3 comprises 13 residues. CDR3 in amino acids: CASSQDPAREQFF. As DNA, the CDR3 is TGTGCCAGCAGCCAAGATCCAGCGAGGGAGCAGTTCTTC.

V gene TRBV11-2 combines with J gene TRBJ1-6, with D maybe TRBD1 (6 bases). Germline values: CDR1 SGHAT, CDR2 FQNNGV. V was trimmed by 5 bases and J by 8 bases, leaving 19 bases between them. The CDR3 is 16 residues long. The CDR3 loop is CASSPLTEGVDSPLHF. For the CDR3, the DNA is TGTGCCAGCAGCCCCCTCACTGAGGGGGTCGATTCACCCCTCCACTTT.

The J gene is TRBJ1-2, the V gene TRBV2; tentatively, D is TRBD1 (5 bases). V lost 7 bases, J lost 0 bases, and 24 bases lay in between. Germline CDR1 and CDR2: SNHLY and FYNNEI. This CDR3 has 18 residues. CDR3 DNA: TGTGCCAGCACAGCCGGGACGCGTACCTTTGGGTCTAACTATGGCTACACCTTC. Its translation: CASTAGTRTFGSNYGYTF.

Only one count was recorded for this clone. The chain has TRBV30 and TRBJ2-2; 7 nucleotides align to TRBD1. After removal of 3 bases from V and 2 bases from J, the junction contained 9 bases not matched to a gene. This CDR3 has 16 residues. Germline loops: CDR1 GTSNPN, CDR2 SVGIG (reference sequence). DNA of the CDR3: TGTGCCTGGAGCGATCGCACAGGGGCCAACACCGGGGAGCTGTTTTTT. Translation: CAWSDRTGANTGELFF.

The V call is TRBV20-1, the J call TRBJ1-4, with D unresolved. CDR1 and CDR2 (germline): DFQATT, SNEGSKA (reference sequence). The germline V and J ends were trimmed by 0 bases and 7 bases, with 3 bases remaining between them. The CDR3 runs to 11 residues. This chain's CDR3 is CSARDREKLFF. For the CDR3, the DNA is TGCAGTGCTAGAGATCGTGAAAAACTGTTTTTT.

This clone is termed medium-sized. This chain joins TRBV5-1 and TRBJ1-5; tentative D call: TRBD1 (6 bases). The CDR3 is made up of 14 amino acids. CDR1 and CDR2 (germline): SGHRS, YFSETQ. V was trimmed by 4 bases and J by 8 bases, leaving 16 bases between them. Here the CDR3 reads CASSQTGTVEPQHF. The CDR3 nucleotides read TGCGCCAGCAGCCAAACAGGGACTGTGGAGCCCCAGCATTTT.